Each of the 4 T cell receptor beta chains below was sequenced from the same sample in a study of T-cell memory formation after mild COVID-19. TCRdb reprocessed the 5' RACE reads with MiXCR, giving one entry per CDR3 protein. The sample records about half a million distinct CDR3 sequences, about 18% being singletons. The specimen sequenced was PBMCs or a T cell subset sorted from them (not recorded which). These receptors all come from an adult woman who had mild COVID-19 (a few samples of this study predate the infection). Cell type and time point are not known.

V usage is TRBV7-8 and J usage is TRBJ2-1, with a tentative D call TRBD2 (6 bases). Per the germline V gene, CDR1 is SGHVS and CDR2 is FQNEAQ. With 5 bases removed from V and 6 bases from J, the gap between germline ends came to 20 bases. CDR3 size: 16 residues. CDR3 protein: CASSLGAGLLGNEQFF. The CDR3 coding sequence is TGTGCCAGCAGCCTCGGGGCGGGGCTCCTTGGCAATGAGCAGTTCTTC.

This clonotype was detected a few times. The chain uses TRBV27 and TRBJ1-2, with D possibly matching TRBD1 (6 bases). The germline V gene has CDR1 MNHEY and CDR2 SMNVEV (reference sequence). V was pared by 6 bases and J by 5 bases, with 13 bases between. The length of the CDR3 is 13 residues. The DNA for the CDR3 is TGTGCCAGCAGGTCGGGGGCACAGTATGGCTACACCTTC. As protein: CASRSGAQYGYTF.

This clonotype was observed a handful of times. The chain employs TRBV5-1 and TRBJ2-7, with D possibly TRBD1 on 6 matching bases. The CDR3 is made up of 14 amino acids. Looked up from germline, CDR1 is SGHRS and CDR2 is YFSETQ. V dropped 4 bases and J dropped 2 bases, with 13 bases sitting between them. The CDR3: CASSPLQGTYEQYF. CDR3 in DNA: TGCGCCAGCAGCCCGCTACAGGGCACCTACGAGCAGTACTTC.

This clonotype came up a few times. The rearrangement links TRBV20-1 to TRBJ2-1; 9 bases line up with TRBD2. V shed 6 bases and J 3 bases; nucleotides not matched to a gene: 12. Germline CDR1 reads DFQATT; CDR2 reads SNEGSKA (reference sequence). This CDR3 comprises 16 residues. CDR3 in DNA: TGCAGTGCCGACGCTCGCGCGGGGGGGCTCTACAATGAGCAGTTCTTC. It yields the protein CSADARAGGLYNEQFF.